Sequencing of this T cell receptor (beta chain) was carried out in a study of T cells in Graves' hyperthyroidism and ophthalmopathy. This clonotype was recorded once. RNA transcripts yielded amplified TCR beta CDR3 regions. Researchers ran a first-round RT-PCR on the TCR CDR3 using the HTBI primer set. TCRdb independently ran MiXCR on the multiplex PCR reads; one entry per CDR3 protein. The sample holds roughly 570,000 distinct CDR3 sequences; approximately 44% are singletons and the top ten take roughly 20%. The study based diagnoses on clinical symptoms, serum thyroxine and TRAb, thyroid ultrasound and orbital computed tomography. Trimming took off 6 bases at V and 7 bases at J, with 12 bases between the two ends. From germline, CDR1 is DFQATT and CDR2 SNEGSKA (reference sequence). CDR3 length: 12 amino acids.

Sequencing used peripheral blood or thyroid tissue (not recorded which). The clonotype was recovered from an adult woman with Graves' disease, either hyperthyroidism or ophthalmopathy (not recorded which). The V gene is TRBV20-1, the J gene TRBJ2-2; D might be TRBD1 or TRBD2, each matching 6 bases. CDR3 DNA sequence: TGCAGTGCGGGGGGCCAGGTCGGGGAGCTGTTTTTT. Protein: CSAGGQVGELFF.